Listed below are T cell receptor beta chains from one sample, sequenced in a study of T cell responses to AZD1222 COVID-19 vaccine. Assay used: immunoSEQ multiplex PCR; TCRdb lists only in-frame clones, some missing. The table lists 150,000 to 200,000 clones, 85% to 95% of them singletons. The sequencing used peripheral blood, collected 28 days after the second AZD1222 dose. The receptors were sampled from an adult who received the AZD1222 COVID-19 vaccine. Both conserved end residues are part of each CDR3. Fields, in order: V gene, clone size, J gene, D gene, CDR3 DNA, CDR3 protein. D genes are given only for firm matches. Expanded clones get a size class; other rows say once, few or many, or leave the size out.

V gene: TRBV3-1/TRBV3-2
clone size: .
J gene: TRBJ2-5
D gene: TRBD2
CDR3 DNA: TGTGCCAGCAGCCAAGATCGCGGGCTAGCGGGAGGCCGAGAGACCCAGTACTTC
CDR3 protein: CASSQDRGLAGGRETQYF

V gene: TRBV30
clone size: .
J gene: TRBJ1-5
D gene: TRBD1
CDR3 DNA: TGTGCCTGGAGTGTAGGACAGGGGGTTCGTCAGCCCCAGCATTTT
CDR3 protein: CAWSVGQGVRQPQHF

V gene: TRBV6-5
clone size: .
J gene: TRBJ1-5
D gene: .
CDR3 DNA: TGTGCCAGCAGTCTGAATACAGAGAGCAATCAGCCCCAGCATTTT
CDR3 protein: CASSLNTESNQPQHF

V gene: TRBV9
clone size: .
J gene: TRBJ2-1
D gene: .
CDR3 DNA: TGTGCCAGCAGCCTCTTGTCCCAGAGCTCCTACAATGAGCAGTTCTTC
CDR3 protein: CASSLLSQSSYNEQFF

V gene: TRBV3-1/TRBV3-2
clone size: .
J gene: TRBJ1-1
D gene: .
CDR3 DNA: TGTGCCAGCAGCCAAAGCCTGGGGTGGGAACTGGCTTTCTTT
CDR3 protein: CASSQSLGWELAFF

V gene: TRBV12-3/TRBV12-4
clone size: .
J gene: TRBJ1-2
D gene: .
CDR3 DNA: TGTGCCAGCAGTTTATGGGGTGAGGGCTACACCTTC
CDR3 protein: CASSLWGEGYTF

V gene: TRBV5-4
clone size: .
J gene: TRBJ2-7
D gene: TRBD1
CDR3 DNA: TGTGCCAGCAGCTTTCAGGGGGCCCACGAGCAGTACTTC
CDR3 protein: CASSFQGAHEQYF

V gene: TRBV28
clone size: .
J gene: TRBJ1-1
D gene: .
CDR3 DNA: TGTGCCAGCAGTTTCGGGAAGAGGAACACTGAAGCTTTCTTT
CDR3 protein: CASSFGKRNTEAFF

V gene: TRBV5-1
clone size: .
J gene: TRBJ1-2
D gene: TRBD1
CDR3 DNA: TGCGCCAGCAGCCGGACAGGGGGCGATGGCTACACCTTC
CDR3 protein: CASSRTGGDGYTF

V gene: TRBV6-6
clone size: .
J gene: TRBJ2-2
D gene: TRBD2
CDR3 DNA: TGTGCCACCAGCCCGCGGGAGGACACCGGGGAGCTGTTTTTT
CDR3 protein: CATSPREDTGELFF

V gene: TRBV7-3
clone size: .
J gene: TRBJ2-7
D gene: .
CDR3 DNA: TGTGCCAGCAGCTTGGGGGGAACTACGAAGCAGTACTTC
CDR3 protein: CASSLGGTTKQYF

V gene: TRBV30
clone size: .
J gene: TRBJ2-1
D gene: .
CDR3 DNA: TGTGCCTGGATTCGCCAAAACAATGAGCAGTTCTTC
CDR3 protein: CAWIRQNNEQFF

V gene: TRBV30
clone size: .
J gene: TRBJ2-7
D gene: .
CDR3 DNA: TGTGCCTGGAGAACACCACAGGCTCTAAACACCGGCGAGCAGTACTTC
CDR3 protein: CAWRTPQALNTGEQYF

V gene: TRBV27
clone size: .
J gene: TRBJ2-7
D gene: .
CDR3 DNA: TGTGCCAGCAGTTTAAACAGGGACTCCTACGAGCAGTACTTC
CDR3 protein: CASSLNRDSYEQYF

V gene: TRBV6-6
clone size: once
J gene: TRBJ1-1
D gene: .
CDR3 DNA: TGTGCCAGCAGTTATGTTCCTCGGAGGAACACTGAAGCTTTCTTT
CDR3 protein: CASSYVPRRNTEAFF

V gene: TRBV12-3/TRBV12-4
clone size: .
J gene: TRBJ2-7
D gene: .
CDR3 DNA: TGTGCCAGCAGTTTCGGCAGGGAGTACGAGCAGTACTTC
CDR3 protein: CASSFGREYEQYF

V gene: TRBV6-1
clone size: .
J gene: TRBJ2-7
D gene: .
CDR3 DNA: TGTGCCAGCAGTGAACAACAGGGAGGTCCCTACGAGCAGTACTTC
CDR3 protein: CASSEQQGGPYEQYF

V gene: TRBV6-8
clone size: .
J gene: TRBJ2-3
D gene: .
CDR3 DNA: TGTGCCAGCACCCCTGCCACAGATACGCAGTATTTT
CDR3 protein: CASTPATDTQYF

V gene: TRBV24-1
clone size: .
J gene: TRBJ2-7
D gene: TRBD1
CDR3 DNA: TGTGCCCGACAGGGCGGCTCCCACGAGCAGTACTTC
CDR3 protein: CARQGGSHEQYF

V gene: TRBV5-6
clone size: .
J gene: TRBJ1-1
D gene: .
CDR3 DNA: TGTGCCAGCACCGATGGGTGGAGGGCGGGCACTGAAGCTTTCTTT
CDR3 protein: CASTDGWRAGTEAFF

V gene: TRBV10-3
clone size: .
J gene: TRBJ1-1
D gene: .
CDR3 DNA: TGTGCCATCAGAGTCCACAGCGGGTCGAATACTGAAGCTTTCTTT
CDR3 protein: CAIRVHSGSNTEAFF

V gene: TRBV11-2
clone size: .
J gene: TRBJ1-1
D gene: .
CDR3 DNA: TGTGCCAGCAGCCAGGAGGGGGGAGGGACTGAAGCTTTCTTT
CDR3 protein: CASSQEGGGTEAFF

V gene: TRBV6-5
clone size: .
J gene: TRBJ1-2
D gene: .
CDR3 DNA: TGTGCCAGCAGTTACGCCTCTCCAAACTATGGCTACACCTTC
CDR3 protein: CASSYASPNYGYTF

V gene: TRBV11-2
clone size: .
J gene: TRBJ1-2
D gene: .
CDR3 DNA: TGTGCCAGCAGCTTAGTAGGCCCCCGGACAGACTATGGCTACACCTTC
CDR3 protein: CASSLVGPRTDYGYTF

V gene: TRBV7-9
clone size: .
J gene: TRBJ1-6
D gene: TRBD1
CDR3 DNA: TGTGCCAGCAGCTTTACAGGGGAAGGCGAAAATTCACCCCTCCACTTT
CDR3 protein: CASSFTGEGENSPLHF

V gene: TRBV30
clone size: .
J gene: TRBJ2-1
D gene: TRBD1
CDR3 DNA: TGTGCCTGGAGGGATAAATCCAGGGGGCATATAGCTGAGCAGTTCTTC
CDR3 protein: CAWRDKSRGHIAEQFF

V gene: TRBV11-2
clone size: .
J gene: TRBJ1-2
D gene: .
CDR3 DNA: TGTGCCAGCAGCGGAGGCAGTGGCTATGGCTACACCTTC
CDR3 protein: CASSGGSGYGYTF

V gene: TRBV27
clone size: .
J gene: TRBJ1-1
D gene: .
CDR3 DNA: TGTGCCAGCACCACATTGGGGAGTTTCTACACTGAAGCTTTCTTT
CDR3 protein: CASTTLGSFYTEAFF

V gene: TRBV15
clone size: once
J gene: TRBJ2-5
D gene: TRBD2
CDR3 DNA: TGTGCCACCAGCAGAGGGGAGGGAGACTCGTTAAAAGAGGAGACCCAGTACTTC
CDR3 protein: CATSRGEGDSLKEETQYF

V gene: TRBV27
clone size: .
J gene: TRBJ2-1
D gene: TRBD2
CDR3 DNA: TGTGCCAGCAGGAGACTAGCGGGAGGGCCGTCCTACAATGAGCAGTTCTTC
CDR3 protein: CASRRLAGGPSYNEQFF

V gene: TRBV28
clone size: .
J gene: TRBJ1-5
D gene: .
CDR3 DNA: TGTGCCAGCAAGTTCGGGGGAGCTCATAGCAATCAGCCCCAGCATTTT
CDR3 protein: CASKFGGAHSNQPQHF

V gene: TRBV19
clone size: .
J gene: TRBJ2-3
D gene: TRBD2
CDR3 DNA: TGTGCCAGTACACCCCTAGCGGGGAGCACAGATACGCAGTATTTT
CDR3 protein: CASTPLAGSTDTQYF

V gene: TRBV7-6
clone size: once
J gene: TRBJ1-3
D gene: TRBD1
CDR3 DNA: TGTGCCAGCAGCCGTTCCGGGACAGCTTCTGGAAACACCATATATTTT
CDR3 protein: CASSRSGTASGNTIYF

V gene: TRBV7-9
clone size: .
J gene: TRBJ2-7
D gene: .
CDR3 DNA: TGTGCCAGCAGCTTAGCGGGCGATCTAAGCTCCTACGAGCAGTACTTC
CDR3 protein: CASSLAGDLSSYEQYF

V gene: TRBV3-1/TRBV3-2
clone size: .
J gene: TRBJ2-2
D gene: TRBD1
CDR3 DNA: TGTGCCAGCAGCTACCGGACAGGGGGGGTCCCCGGGGAGCTGTTTTTT
CDR3 protein: CASSYRTGGVPGELFF

V gene: TRBV4-2
clone size: .
J gene: TRBJ1-1
D gene: .
CDR3 DNA: TGTGCCAGCAGCCAAGGTGAAGGTGCTGAAGCTTTCTTT
CDR3 protein: CASSQGEGAEAFF

V gene: TRBV19
clone size: .
J gene: TRBJ2-1
D gene: .
CDR3 DNA: TGTGCCAGTAGTATAGGAGGTGAGCAGTTCTTC
CDR3 protein: CASSIGGEQFF

V gene: TRBV18
clone size: .
J gene: TRBJ1-5
D gene: .
CDR3 DNA: TGTGCCAGCTCACAGGGGAGGGACAATCAGCCCCAGCATTTT
CDR3 protein: CASSQGRDNQPQHF

V gene: TRBV3-1/TRBV3-2
clone size: .
J gene: TRBJ2-1
D gene: .
CDR3 DNA: TGTGCCAGCAGCTACTCCGTGGGTACCTACAATGAGCAGTTCTTC
CDR3 protein: CASSYSVGTYNEQFF

V gene: TRBV9
clone size: few
J gene: TRBJ2-1
D gene: TRBD2
CDR3 DNA: TGTGCCAGCAGCGTAGCTAGGACTAGCGGGTTTAGCTCCTACAATGAGCAGTTCTTC
CDR3 protein: CASSVARTSGFSSYNEQFF

V gene: TRBV30
clone size: once
J gene: TRBJ1-5
D gene: .
CDR3 DNA: TGTGCCTGGAGTACCGGGACGGTCATCAATCAGCCCCAGCATTTT
CDR3 protein: CAWSTGTVINQPQHF

V gene: TRBV24-1
clone size: .
J gene: TRBJ2-7
D gene: .
CDR3 DNA: TGTGCCACCAGTGATCCGGTCGGGGGAGATTACGAGCAGTACTTC
CDR3 protein: CATSDPVGGDYEQYF

V gene: TRBV14
clone size: .
J gene: TRBJ2-2
D gene: .
CDR3 DNA: TGTGCCAGCAGCCCGTGGTCGAACACCGGGGAGCTGTTTTTT
CDR3 protein: CASSPWSNTGELFF

V gene: TRBV6-6
clone size: .
J gene: TRBJ1-1
D gene: TRBD1
CDR3 DNA: TGTGCCACCAAGACAGGGTCTGCTGAAGCTTTCTTT
CDR3 protein: CATKTGSAEAFF

V gene: TRBV6-1
clone size: .
J gene: TRBJ2-7
D gene: TRBD2
CDR3 DNA: TGTGCCAGCAGTGAAGGACAAGATTGGGGAGGGGACGAGCAGTACTTC
CDR3 protein: CASSEGQDWGGDEQYF

V gene: TRBV6-5
clone size: .
J gene: TRBJ2-1
D gene: TRBD2
CDR3 DNA: TGTGCCAGCAAAACTAGCGGGAGGAACAATGAGCAGTTCTTC
CDR3 protein: CASKTSGRNNEQFF

V gene: TRBV4-3
clone size: .
J gene: TRBJ1-1
D gene: TRBD1
CDR3 DNA: TGCGCCAGCAGCTACAGGGGGGGCGGCACTGAAGCTTTCTTT
CDR3 protein: CASSYRGGGTEAFF

V gene: TRBV28
clone size: .
J gene: TRBJ1-2
D gene: TRBD1
CDR3 DNA: TGTGCCAGCAGTTTATCCTCCTATGACAGGGAGGAGCGCTATGGCTACACCTTC
CDR3 protein: CASSLSSYDREERYGYTF